The clone carrying this TCR beta chain was detected a few times. These data belong to a study of blood T cell repertoires in COVID-19. The overall study: Material from acute and convalescent COVID-19 was sourced from the United States, Italy and Spain. Sources were T cells, B-cell-depleted T cells, or PBMCs; the material itself was cDNA or gDNA.

In the original workflow: Counts of nucleated cells, estimated from reference gene primer amplification, were obtained. Using immunoSEQ multiplex PCR, the repertoire was profiled, and TCRdb retains in-frame clones only, with some absent. V and J calls plus clone size are reproduced from that table; the DNA served to infer D and trimming. The sample carries approximately 90,000 clones, 60% to 85% recorded once. There are 15 residues in the CDR3. The germline V gene has CDR1 MDHEN and CDR2 SYDVKM. V was clipped by 5 bases and J by 0 bases, with 12 bases between them. The genes are TRBV28 and TRBJ2-3; perhaps TRBD2 as D (5 bases). Sequenced input: peripheral blood. This TCR came from a human donor in a cohort sampled during active COVID-19. The CDR3 region is CASSPATTSTDTQYF. For the CDR3, the DNA is TGTGCCAGCAGTCCTGCGACTACTAGCACAGATACGCAGTATTTT.